This TCR beta chain is drawn from a study of blood T cell repertoires in COVID-19. Turning to the study itself: Both acute and convalescent COVID-19 samples were obtained from the United States, Italy and Spain.

Clones were sequenced by immunoSEQ multiplex PCR, and TCRdb holds only the in-frame ones, with some missing. Of a few hundred thousand clones in the sample, approximately 86% were seen once. The CDR3 has 14 amino acids. Losses at the gene ends were 4 bases for V and 4 bases for J; bases not matched to a gene: 3. The germline CDR1 and CDR2 sequences are LGHDT and YNNKEL (reference sequence). The TCR originated in a woman in her thirties who had been exposed to COVID-19. The V gene is TRBV3-1 (or the pseudogene TRBV3-2), the J gene TRBJ1-3, with 8 bases that match TRBD1. Sequencing was carried out using PBMCs or T cells enriched from blood (not recorded which). CDR3 sequence: CASSPDRVGNTIYF. The DNA of the CDR3 is TGTGCCAGCAGCCCGGACAGGGTGGGAAACACCATATATTTT.